Sequencing of this T cell receptor beta chain was carried out in a study of cytomegalovirus exposure and HLA in healthy donors. Both 60 Vbeta primers and 13 Jbeta primers went into the PCR. Generated by immunoSEQ multiplex PCR, the TCRdb table keeps only in-frame clones and is missing some. The table lists approximately 99,000 clones, around 85% of them singletons. This receptor was taken from a middle-aged man in good health and CMV-seropositive. Material: PBMCs.

CDR3 residues: CASSLASVRYDEQFF. The CDR3 DNA reads as TGCGCCAGCAGCTTGGCCAGCGTTAGATACGATGAGCAGTTCTTC. V and J are TRBV5-1 and TRBJ2-1; unclear D gene. CDR3 size: 15 residues. Germline V gives CDR1 SGHRS, CDR2 YFSETQ. V dropped 0 bases and J dropped 8 bases, with 15 bases sitting between them.